These 25 T cell receptor beta chains share one sample of origin, sequenced in a study of blood T cell repertoires in COVID-19. Sequencing used immunoSEQ multiplex PCR; TCRdb keeps in-frame clones, though not all of them. The repertoire has 100,000 to 150,000 clones, around 83% of them found once; the top ten carry approximately 12%. The sequenced sample consisted of peripheral blood. Receptors originate from a man aged 60 to 75 with acute or convalescent COVID-19.

V usage is TRBV5-4 and J usage is TRBJ1-1, with TRBD1 matching over 9 bases. Germline V lookup: CDR1 SGHNT, CDR2 YYREEE (reference sequence). The CDR3 spans 12 residues. V dropped 4 bases and J dropped 11; count of bases not matched to a gene: 6. The DNA of the CDR3 is TGTGCCAGCAGCATCTCACAGGGGGCGGCTTTCTTT. Protein: CASSISQGAAFF.

This chain connects TRBV5-4 to TRBJ2-7; a possible D gene is TRBD1 (5 bases). The CDR3 has 13 amino acids. Germline CDR1 and CDR2: SGHNT and YYREEE (reference sequence). Trimming removed 4 bases at V and 3 bases at J, with 11 bases between. CDR3 amino acids: CASSPADSYEQYF. The CDR3 nucleotides are TGTGCCAGCAGCCCGGCTGACAGCTACGAGCAGTACTTC.

Ten or more counts support this clone. The chain carries TRBV11-2 and TRBJ1-2; 8 nucleotides align to TRBD1. CDR3 length equals 13 residues. Germline CDR1 reads SGHAT; CDR2 reads FQNNGV. V shed 1 base and J 8 bases; nucleotides not matched to a gene: 3. DNA for the CDR3: TGTGCCAGCAGCTTAGGGACAGGGCACGGCTACACCTTC. This sequence encodes CASSLGTGHGYTF. The full variable domain, completed using reference TRBV11-2 and TRBJ1-2, is EAGVAQSPRYKIIEKRQSVAFWCNPISGHATLYWYQQILGQGPKLLIQFQNNGVVDDSQLPKDRFSAERLKGVDSTLKIQPAKLEDSAVYLCASSLGTGHGYTFGSGTRLTVV.

This clone was observed a single time. The chain couples TRBV12-3 or TRBV12-4 to TRBJ2-1; no reliable D call. Between the trimmed V and J ends, which lost 1 base and 10 bases, there was a span of 11 bases. The CDR3 consists of 13 residues. The DNA of the CDR3 is TGTGCCAGCAGTTTAGTTTCAGGAAACGAGCAGTTCTTC. Protein: CASSLVSGNEQFF.

This clone has just a few counts. The V call is TRBV28, the J call TRBJ2-3; 8 bases are a match to TRBD2. CDR3 length equals 12 residues. CDR1 and CDR2 from the germline V gene are MDHEN and SYDVKM. Trimming cost V 10 bases and J 14 bases; bases outside gene matches: 14. CDR3 protein: CATAAGAILLYF. The CDR3, as DNA: TGTGCCACTGCAGCGGGAGCCATACTCCTGTATTTT.

This chain uses TRBV27 with TRBJ2-7, with TRBD1 matching over 8 bases. Unmatched junction bases numbered 9, after V lost 6 bases and J lost 2 bases. This CDR3 has 15 amino acids. Germline V gene data show CDR1 as MNHEY and CDR2 as SMNVEV (reference sequence). CDR3 protein: CASSRPGQAAYEQYF. In nucleotides, the CDR3 is TGTGCCAGCAGCCGTCCGGGACAGGCGGCCTACGAGCAGTACTTC.

V gene TRBV5-4 combines with J gene TRBJ1-1; D is perhaps TRBD1 (5 bases). V was clipped by 4 bases and J by 1 base, with 11 bases between them. Per germline, CDR1 SGHNT and CDR2 YYREEE (reference sequence). The CDR3 runs to 14 residues. The CDR3 loop reads CASSLLTANTEAFF. In DNA form, the CDR3 reads TGTGCCAGCAGCCTCCTGACAGCGAACACTGAAGCTTTCTTT.

The table lists this clone with a count of one. In DNA, the CDR3 is TGTGCCAGCAGCTGGCGGGGACAGACCACAGATACGCAGTATTTT. Translated: CASSWRGQTTDTQYF. The rearrangement links TRBV5-4 to TRBJ2-3; the D gene is possibly TRBD1 (7 bases). The germline V gene has CDR1 SGHNT and CDR2 YYREEE (reference sequence). This CDR3 is 15 amino acids long. With 3 bases removed from V and 2 bases from J, the gap between germline ends came to 13 bases.

This sequence joins TRBV3-1 (or the pseudogene TRBV3-2) and TRBJ1-5; 11 nucleotides align to TRBD1. Losses at the gene ends were 3 bases for V and 5 bases for J; bases not matched to a gene: 3. CDR1 and CDR2 from the germline V gene are LGHDT and YNNKEL (reference sequence). CDR3 length: 15 residues. The CDR3 sequence: CASSQSDRGHQPQHF. CDR3 coding DNA: TGTGCCAGCAGCCAGTCGGACAGGGGGCATCAGCCCCAGCATTTT.

The J gene is TRBJ1-1, the V gene TRBV27; weak D call: TRBD1 (5 bases). The germline CDR1 and CDR2 sequences are MNHEY and SMNVEV (reference sequence). The CDR3 runs to 12 residues. The V end lost 3 bases, the J end lost 11 bases, and 13 bases lay between the germline ends. In DNA, the CDR3 is TGTGCCAGCAGTTTTTTGGGGGGTAGGGCTTTCTTT. Its protein is CASSFLGGRAFF.

This clone was counted only a few times. V gene TRBV10-3 combines with J gene TRBJ1-1; D is uncertain. Germline V CDR1 and CDR2: ENHRY, SYGVKD. Trimming removed 3 bases at V and 2 bases at J, with 10 bases between. The CDR3 sequence is 14 residues long. The CDR3 loop reads CAISDSPGNTEAFF. DNA of the CDR3: TGTGCCATCAGTGACAGTCCGGGAAACACTGAAGCTTTCTTT.

V gene TRBV18 combines with J gene TRBJ2-7; 7 nucleotides line up with TRBD1. J was trimmed by 3 bases and V by 1 base; bases with no gene match: 6. Germline lookup yields CDR1 KGHSH and CDR2 LQKENI. The CDR3 loop spans 15 amino acids. The CDR3 loop is CASSPRNRGFYEQYF. The DNA of the CDR3 is TGTGCCAGCTCACCACGGAACAGGGGATTCTACGAGCAGTACTTC.

This chain joins TRBV28 and TRBJ1-2; possibly TRBD1 for D (6 bases). Trimming removed 2 bases from V and 3 bases from J, with 16 bases in between. CDR1 and CDR2 (germline): MDHEN, SYDVKM. The CDR3 sequence is 16 residues long. CDR3 residues: CASSLVLGGVDYGYTF. The CDR3 DNA reads as TGTGCCAGCAGTTTAGTCTTAGGGGGAGTTGACTATGGCTACACCTTC.

V gene TRBV28 combines with J gene TRBJ2-3; TRBD2 matches at 8 bases. Per germline, CDR1 MDHEN and CDR2 SYDVKM. The CDR3 loop spans 14 amino acids. V trimming: 5 bases; J trimming: 3 bases; junction bases outside the gene matches: 4. CDR3 DNA sequence: TGTGCCAGCAGTCCGGGGGGGAGTACAGATACGCAGTATTTT. Protein product: CASSPGGSTDTQYF. The full variable domain, in which reference TRBV28 and TRBJ2-3 provide the parts outside the CDR3, is DVKVTQSSRYLVKRTGEKVFLECVQDMDHENMFWYRQDPGLGLRLIYFSYDVKMKEKGDIPEGYSVSREKKERFSLILESASTNQTSMYLCASSPGGSTDTQYFGPGTRLTVL.

J is TRBJ2-1 and V is TRBV6-6; no clear D. Germline V CDR1 and CDR2: MNHNY, SVGAGI (reference sequence). CDR3 length equals 14 residues. V lost 0 bases to trimming and J lost 5 bases, with 8 bases between them. The CDR3 sequence is CASSYSGSHNEQFF. CDR3 coding DNA: TGTGCCAGCAGTTACTCCGGTTCCCACAATGAGCAGTTCTTC.

This chain connects TRBV18 to TRBJ1-1, with 10 bases identical to TRBD1. The CDR3 spans 14 residues. Germline V lookup: CDR1 KGHSH, CDR2 LQKENI. V lost 4 bases, J lost 1 base, and 0 bases stayed unmatched. CDR3 sequence: CASSRDRGNTEAFF. As DNA, the CDR3 is TGTGCCAGCTCACGGGACAGGGGGAACACTGAAGCTTTCTTT.

CDR3 nucleotide sequence: TGTGCCACCAGCGCCCCCGGGACAGTCAATGAAAAACTGTTTTTT. Amino acid sequence: CATSAPGTVNEKLFF. The chain links TRBV15 to TRBJ1-4, with 7 bases matching TRBD1. In germline, CDR1 is LNHNV, CDR2 YYDKDF (reference sequence). With V trimmed by 5 bases and J by 5 bases, 8 bases remained unmatched. The CDR3 is made up of 15 amino acids.

The chain carries TRBV5-5 and TRBJ2-1, with 7 bases that match TRBD2. V lost 0 bases, J lost 6 bases, and 6 bases stayed unmatched. The CDR3 has 15 residues. In germline, CDR1 is SGHKS, CDR2 YYEKEE (reference sequence). This CDR3 reads CASSLDRTRPNEQFF. The CDR3 region has the DNA TGTGCCAGCAGCTTGGATAGGACTAGGCCCAATGAGCAGTTCTTC.

The chain couples TRBV13 to TRBJ2-1, with D perhaps matching TRBD2 (5 bases). V gave up 2 bases and J gave up 5 bases, with 13 bases separating them. Per germline, CDR1 PRHDT and CDR2 FYEKMQ (reference sequence). The CDR3 runs 15 residues. The CDR3 protein is CASSLLSSVDNEQFF. CDR3 coding DNA: TGTGCCAGCAGCTTACTCAGTAGCGTGGACAATGAGCAGTTCTTC.

CDR3 nucleotides: TGTGCCAGCAGCTTATCCGGGCCAGGGGGCATTGGGGGCACTGAAGCTTTCTTT. Its translation: CASSLSGPGGIGGTEAFF. The J gene is TRBJ1-1, the V gene TRBV7-8, with 8 nucleotides matching TRBD1. Germline values: CDR1 SGHVS, CDR2 FQNEAQ. The CDR3 extends over 18 amino acids. J was trimmed by 4 bases and V by 2 bases; bases with no gene match: 15.

The genes are TRBV6-6 and TRBJ1-5; D unclear. The CDR3 runs to 16 residues. The germline V gene has CDR1 MNHNY and CDR2 SVGAGI (reference sequence). V shed 0 bases and J shed 8 bases, with 17 bases lying between them. The DNA of the CDR3 is TGTGCCAGCAGTTACTCTTCCGAGACAAGCGGTAAGCCCCAGCATTTT. Its translation is CASSYSSETSGKPQHF.

The table lists this clone with a count of one. The chain employs TRBV5-1 and TRBJ2-2, with D tentatively TRBD2 (6 bases). Germline assignment: CDR1 SGHRS and CDR2 YFSETQ. Trimming pared 0 bases from V and 4 bases from J, leaving 13 bases between. The CDR3 extends over 16 amino acids. CDR3 nucleotides: TGCGCCAGCAGCTTGGTGGAGGGAGAGGGCACCGGGGAGCTGTTTTTT. It encodes CASSLVEGEGTGELFF.

A few counts support this clone. The chain links TRBV4-2 to TRBJ1-4, with TRBD1 matching over 9 bases. The CDR3 sequence is 15 residues long. Germline CDR1 reads LGHNA; CDR2 reads YNFKEQ. J was trimmed by 7 bases and V by 0 bases; bases with no gene match: 3. The CDR3 nucleotides are TGTGCCAGCAGCCAAGAGGGACAGGGCGGTGAAAAACTGTTTTTT. This sequence encodes CASSQEGQGGEKLFF.

The V gene is TRBV11-2, the J gene TRBJ1-1; no definite D call. V was pared by 1 base and J by 3 bases, with 6 bases between. The CDR3 totals 13 residues. The germline gives CDR1 SGHAT, CDR2 FQNNGV. The CDR3 spells CASSLVAYTEAFF. DNA of the CDR3: TGTGCCAGCAGCTTAGTGGCCTACACTGAAGCTTTCTTT.

This clone has a handful of counts. The CDR3, as DNA: TGTGCCAGCAGCTCACCCAGGACTAGCTCTGGAAACACCATATATTTT. Translated, it gives CASSSPRTSSGNTIYF. The V and J genes are TRBV7-6 and TRBJ1-3; no firm D call. There are 16 residues in the CDR3. The germline V and J ends were trimmed by 4 bases and 0 bases, with 13 bases remaining between them. Looked up from germline, CDR1 is SGHVS and CDR2 is FNYEAQ.